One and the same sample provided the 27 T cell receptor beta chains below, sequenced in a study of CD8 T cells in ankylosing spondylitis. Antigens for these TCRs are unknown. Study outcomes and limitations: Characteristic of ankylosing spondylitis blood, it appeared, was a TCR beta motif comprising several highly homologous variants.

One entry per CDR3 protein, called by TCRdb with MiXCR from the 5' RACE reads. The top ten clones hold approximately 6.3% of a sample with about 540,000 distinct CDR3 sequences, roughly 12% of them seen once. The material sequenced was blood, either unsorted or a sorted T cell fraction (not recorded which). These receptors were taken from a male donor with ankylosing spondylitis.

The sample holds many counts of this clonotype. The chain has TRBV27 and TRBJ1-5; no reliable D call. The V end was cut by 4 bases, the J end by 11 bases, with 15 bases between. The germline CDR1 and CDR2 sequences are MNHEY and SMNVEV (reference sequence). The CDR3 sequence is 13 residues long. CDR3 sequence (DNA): TGTGCCAGCAGTTCCACAGTCTCCGGAGCCCAGCATTTT. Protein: CASSSTVSGAQHF.

CDR3 sequence: CASSLYPGGETADTQYF. The DNA for the CDR3 is TGTGCCAGCAGTTTATATCCAGGGGGCGAGACCGCAGATACGCAGTATTTT. V is TRBV27 and J is TRBJ2-3; 8 bases are a match to TRBD1. The CDR3 consists of 17 residues. The V gene's germline CDR1 is MNHEY and CDR2 SMNVEV (reference sequence). After removal of 1 base from V and 4 bases from J, the junction contained 10 bases not matched to a gene.

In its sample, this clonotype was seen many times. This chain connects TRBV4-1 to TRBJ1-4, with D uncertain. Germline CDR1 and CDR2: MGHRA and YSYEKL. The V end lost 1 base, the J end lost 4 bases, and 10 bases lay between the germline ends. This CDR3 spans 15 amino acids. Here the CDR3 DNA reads TGCGCCAGCAGCCAAGGGACGAAGATTAATGAAAAACTGTTTTTT. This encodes CASSQGTKINEKLFF.

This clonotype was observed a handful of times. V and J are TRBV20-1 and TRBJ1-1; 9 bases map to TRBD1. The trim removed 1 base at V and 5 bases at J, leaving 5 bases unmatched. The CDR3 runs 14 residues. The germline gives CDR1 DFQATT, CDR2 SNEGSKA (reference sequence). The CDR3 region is CSARAGQGKTEAFF. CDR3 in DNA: TGCAGTGCTAGAGCGGGACAGGGTAAAACTGAAGCTTTCTTT.

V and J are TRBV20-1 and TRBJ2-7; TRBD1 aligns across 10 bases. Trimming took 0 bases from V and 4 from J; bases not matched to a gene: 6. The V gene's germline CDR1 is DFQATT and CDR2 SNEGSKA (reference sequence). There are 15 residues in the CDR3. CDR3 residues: CSARDDRGLVYEQYF. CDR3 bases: TGCAGTGCTAGAGATGACAGGGGGCTTGTGTACGAGCAGTACTTC.

This CDR3 is CASSEALYIKGHGYTF. In DNA form, the CDR3 reads TGTGCCAGCAGTGAAGCCCTCTATATCAAGGGGCATGGCTACACCTTC. This chain uses TRBV6-1 with TRBJ1-2; D possibly corresponds to TRBD1 (5 bases). This CDR3 has 16 residues. V was cut by 0 bases and J by 6 bases, with 17 bases left in between. From germline, CDR1 is MNHNS and CDR2 SASEGT.

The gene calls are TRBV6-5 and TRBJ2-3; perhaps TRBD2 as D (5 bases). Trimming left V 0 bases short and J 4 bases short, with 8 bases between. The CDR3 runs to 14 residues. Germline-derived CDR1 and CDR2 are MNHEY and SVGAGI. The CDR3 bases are TGTGCCAGCAGTTACTCGGCTAGCCCAGATACGCAGTATTTT. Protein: CASSYSASPDTQYF.

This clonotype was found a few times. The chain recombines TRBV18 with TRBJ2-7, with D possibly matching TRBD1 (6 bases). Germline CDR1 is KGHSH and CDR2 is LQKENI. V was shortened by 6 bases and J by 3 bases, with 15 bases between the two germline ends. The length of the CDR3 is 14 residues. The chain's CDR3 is CASSLNQGNYEQYV. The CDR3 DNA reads TGTGCCAGCTCCCTTAACCAGGGGAACTACGAGCAGTACGTC.

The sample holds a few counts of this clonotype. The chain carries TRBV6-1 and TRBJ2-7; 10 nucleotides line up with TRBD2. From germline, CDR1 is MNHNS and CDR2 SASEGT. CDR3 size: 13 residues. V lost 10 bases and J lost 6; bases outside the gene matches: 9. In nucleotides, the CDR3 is TGTGCCAACCAAGCGGGAGGGCCAGCCGAGCAGTACGTC. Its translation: CANQAGGPAEQYV.

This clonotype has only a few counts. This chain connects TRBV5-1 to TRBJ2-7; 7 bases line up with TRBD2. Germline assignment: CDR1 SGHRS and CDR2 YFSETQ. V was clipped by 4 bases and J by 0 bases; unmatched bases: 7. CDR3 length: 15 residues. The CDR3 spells CASSVNTGGSYEQYF. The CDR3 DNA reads TGCGCCAGCAGCGTTAATACGGGAGGCTCCTACGAGCAGTACTTC.

Written as DNA, the CDR3 is TGCGCCAGCAGCCAAGTATTAGGACAGGCGGGCTATGGCTACACCTTC. This sequence encodes CASSQVLGQAGYGYTF. This chain connects TRBV4-1 to TRBJ1-2, with TRBD1 matching 7 bases. Germline lookup yields CDR1 MGHRA and CDR2 YSYEKL. The CDR3 consists of 16 residues. Trimming removed 1 base from V and 4 bases from J; junction bases left unmatched: 9.

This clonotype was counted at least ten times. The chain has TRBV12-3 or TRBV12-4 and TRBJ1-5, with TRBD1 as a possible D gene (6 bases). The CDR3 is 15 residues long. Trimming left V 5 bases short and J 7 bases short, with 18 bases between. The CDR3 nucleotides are TGTGCCAGCAGTCTACACGGAGCAGGGGAGCAGCCCCAGCATTTT. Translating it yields CASSLHGAGEQPQHF.

The CDR3 coding sequence is TGCGCCAGCAGCGAACTCATAGCGGGAGAAGAGACCCAGTACTTC. It yields the protein CASSELIAGEETQYF. This chain connects TRBV5-1 to TRBJ2-5, with 9 positions matching TRBD2. J gave up 3 bases and V 4 bases, and 7 bases lay outside the gene matches. CDR3 length: 15 amino acids. The germline CDR1 and CDR2 sequences are SGHRS and YFSETQ.

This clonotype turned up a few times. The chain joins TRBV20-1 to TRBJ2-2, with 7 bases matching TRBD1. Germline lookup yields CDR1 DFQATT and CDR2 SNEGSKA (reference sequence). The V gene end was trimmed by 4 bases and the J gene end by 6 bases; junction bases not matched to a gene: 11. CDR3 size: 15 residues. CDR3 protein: CSATRGQEISGELFF. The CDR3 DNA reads TGCAGTGCTACCCGCGGACAGGAGATTTCCGGGGAGCTGTTTTTT.

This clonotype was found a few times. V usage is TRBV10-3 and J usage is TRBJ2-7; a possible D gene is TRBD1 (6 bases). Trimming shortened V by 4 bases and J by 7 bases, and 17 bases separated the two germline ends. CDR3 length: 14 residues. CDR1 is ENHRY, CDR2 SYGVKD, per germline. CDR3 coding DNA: TGTGCCATCAGTGCGCAGGGGCCTCTCCAAGAGCAGTACGTC. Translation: CAISAQGPLQEQYV.

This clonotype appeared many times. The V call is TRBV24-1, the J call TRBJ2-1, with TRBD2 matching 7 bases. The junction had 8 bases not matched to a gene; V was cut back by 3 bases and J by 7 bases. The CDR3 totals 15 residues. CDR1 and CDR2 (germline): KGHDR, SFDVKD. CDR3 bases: TGTGCCACCAGTGATCATCTAGCGGAGCGAAATGAGCAGTTCTTC. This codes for CATSDHLAERNEQFF.

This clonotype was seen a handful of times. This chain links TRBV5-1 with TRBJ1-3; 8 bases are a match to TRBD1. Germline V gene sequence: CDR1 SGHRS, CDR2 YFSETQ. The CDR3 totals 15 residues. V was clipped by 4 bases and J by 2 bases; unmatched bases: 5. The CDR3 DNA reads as TGCGCCAGCAGCCCCTCGGGACAGGCTGGAAACACCATATATTTT. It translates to CASSPSGQAGNTIYF.

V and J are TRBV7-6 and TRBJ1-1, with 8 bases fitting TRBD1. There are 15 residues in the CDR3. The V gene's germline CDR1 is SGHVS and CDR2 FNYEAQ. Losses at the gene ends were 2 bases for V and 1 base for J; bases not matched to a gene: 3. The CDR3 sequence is CASSLTGGPNTEAFF. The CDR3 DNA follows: TGTGCCAGCAGCTTAACAGGGGGGCCGAACACTGAAGCTTTCTTT.

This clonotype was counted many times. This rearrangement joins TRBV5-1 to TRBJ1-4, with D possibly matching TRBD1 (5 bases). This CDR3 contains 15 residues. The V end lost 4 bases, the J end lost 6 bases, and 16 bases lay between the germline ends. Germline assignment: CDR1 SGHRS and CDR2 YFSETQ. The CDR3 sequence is CASSLGLGDYEKLFF. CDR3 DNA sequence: TGCGCCAGCAGCCTGGGACTCGGGGATTATGAAAAACTGTTTTTT.

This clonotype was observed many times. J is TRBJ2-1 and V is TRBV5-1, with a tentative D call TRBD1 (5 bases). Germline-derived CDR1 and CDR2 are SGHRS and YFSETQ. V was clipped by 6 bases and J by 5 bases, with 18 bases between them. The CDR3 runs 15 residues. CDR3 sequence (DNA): TGCGCCAGCAAGATTGTAGTAGGGGATAACAATGAGCAGTTCTTC. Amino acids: CASKIVVGDNNEQFF.

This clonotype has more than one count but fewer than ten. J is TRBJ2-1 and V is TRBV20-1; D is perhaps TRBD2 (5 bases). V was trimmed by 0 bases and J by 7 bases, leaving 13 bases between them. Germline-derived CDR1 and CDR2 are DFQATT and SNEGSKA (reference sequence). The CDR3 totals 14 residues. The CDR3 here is CSARDPRAINEQFF. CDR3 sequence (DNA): TGCAGTGCTAGAGATCCGAGGGCCATTAATGAGCAGTTCTTC.

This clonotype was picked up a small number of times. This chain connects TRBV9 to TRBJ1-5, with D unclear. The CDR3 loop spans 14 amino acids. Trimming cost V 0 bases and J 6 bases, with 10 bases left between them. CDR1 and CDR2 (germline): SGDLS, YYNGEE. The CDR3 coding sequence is TGTGCCAGCAGCGTAGGGCCCATTGGTCAGCCCCAGCATTTT. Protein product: CASSVGPIGQPQHF.

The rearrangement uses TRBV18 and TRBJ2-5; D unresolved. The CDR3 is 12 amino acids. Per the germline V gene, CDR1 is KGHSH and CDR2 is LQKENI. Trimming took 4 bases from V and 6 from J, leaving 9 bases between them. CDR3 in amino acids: CASSQGRKTQYF. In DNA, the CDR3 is TGTGCCAGCTCACAGGGTAGGAAGACCCAGTACTTC.

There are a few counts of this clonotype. CDR3 protein: CASSLGTGAGNTIYF. In DNA, the CDR3 is TGTGCCAGCAGCTTGGGGACAGGGGCTGGAAACACCATATATTTT. This rearrangement joins TRBV5-6 to TRBJ1-3, with 9 positions matching TRBD1. The J segment lost 2 bases and the V segment lost 0 bases, leaving 0 bases of the junction unmatched. The CDR3 length is 15 residues. CDR1 is SGHDT, CDR2 YYEEEE, per germline.

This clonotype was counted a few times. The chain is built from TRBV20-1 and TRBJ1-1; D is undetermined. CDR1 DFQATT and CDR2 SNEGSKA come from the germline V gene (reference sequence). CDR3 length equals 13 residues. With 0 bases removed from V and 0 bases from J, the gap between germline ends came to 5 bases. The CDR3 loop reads CSARDIMNTEAFF. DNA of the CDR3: TGCAGTGCTAGAGATATTATGAACACTGAAGCTTTCTTT.

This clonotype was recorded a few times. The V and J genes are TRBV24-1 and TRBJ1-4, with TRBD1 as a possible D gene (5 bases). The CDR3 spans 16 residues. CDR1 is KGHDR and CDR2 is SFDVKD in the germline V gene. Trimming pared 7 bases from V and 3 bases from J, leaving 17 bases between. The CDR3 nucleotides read TGTGCCACCAGCCACCCTGCGGGGGGGTCTAATGAAAAACTGTTTTTT. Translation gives CATSHPAGGSNEKLFF.

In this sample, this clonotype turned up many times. The CDR3 region has the DNA TGTGCCAGCAGCTTGAGGGGGATCCTCTATAATTCACCCCTCCACTTT. Encoded protein: CASSLRGILYNSPLHF. The chain couples TRBV5-5 to TRBJ1-6, with D perhaps matching TRBD1 (6 bases). V lost 1 base and J 3 bases, leaving 11 bases between the germline ends. CDR3 size: 16 residues. Germline-derived CDR1 and CDR2 are SGHKS and YYEKEE (reference sequence).